This TCR beta chain derives from a study of glioma-infiltrating T cells after dendritic cell vaccination. The CDR3 length is 16 residues. Trimming shortened V by 2 bases and J by 0 bases, and 14 bases separated the two germline ends. In germline, CDR1 is GTSNPN, CDR2 SVGIG (reference sequence). Time point in this sample: after dendritic cell vaccination, including at tumor progression/relapse. The protocol was immunoSEQ multiplex PCR, while the TCRdb copy is restricted to in-frame clones and leaves out a portion. The data show tens of thousands of clones, about 85% seen once. The material was blood, obtained after dendritic cell vaccination. This receptor was identified in a human donor with glioblastoma. V gene TRBV30 combines with J gene TRBJ1-3; D is unclear. The CDR3 sequence is CAWSRTGILSGNTIYF. In nucleotides, the CDR3 is TGTGCCTGGAGTAGGACGGGGATCCTCTCTGGAAACACCATATATTTT. The complete variable domain, with remaining parts taken from reference TRBV30 and TRBJ1-3, reads SQTIHQWPATLVQPVGSPLSLECTVEGTSNPNLYWYRQAAGRGLQLLFYSVGIGQISSEVPQNLSASRPQDRQFILSSKKLLLSDSGFYLCAWSRTGILSGNTIYFGEGSWLTVV.